These 24 T cell receptor beta chains were all obtained from the same sample, sequenced in a study of radiation and T cells in renal cell carcinoma. Time point denoted: blood 4 weeks post-SBRT, at nephrectomy. The treatment here: 15 Gy SBRT to primary tumor, nephrectomy 4 weeks later. Generated by immunoSEQ multiplex PCR, the TCRdb table keeps only in-frame clones and is missing some. Of fewer than 85,000 clones in the sample, roughly nine tenths are singletons; the top ten hold around 6%. The sample consisted of blood, taken from a patient whose treatment included radiotherapy and nephrectomy. Every receptor here comes from an older woman with renal cell carcinoma.

The chain is built from TRBV27 and TRBJ1-3; TRBD1 is a possible D gene (5 bases). Germline V gene data show CDR1 as MNHEY and CDR2 as SMNVEV (reference sequence). V was shortened by 0 bases and J by 3 bases, with 9 bases between the two germline ends. The CDR3 spans 15 residues. Here the CDR3 DNA reads TGTGCCAGCAGTTTATCGATGGGGCTTGGAAACACCATATATTTT. Protein product: CASSLSMGLGNTIYF.

The CDR3 is CASSYSLPGQGYGYTF. CDR3 nucleotides: TGTGCCAGCAGTTATTCACTTCCGGGACAGGGCTATGGCTACACCTTC. This chain joins TRBV6-5 and TRBJ1-2; TRBD1 agrees at 9 bases. With V trimmed by 3 bases and J by 4 bases, 9 bases remained unmatched. The CDR3 extends over 16 amino acids. CDR1 MNHEY and CDR2 SVGAGI come from the germline V gene.

This clone was observed a few times. V gene TRBV5-1 combines with J gene TRBJ1-2, with 9 bases matching TRBD1. Germline V gene sequence: CDR1 SGHRS, CDR2 YFSETQ. The J segment lost 4 bases and the V segment lost 5 bases, leaving 3 bases of the junction unmatched. This CDR3 is built from 13 residues. This chain's CDR3 is CASRLTGGYGYTF. The CDR3 bases are TGCGCCAGCAGATTGACAGGGGGCTATGGCTACACCTTC.

This chain links TRBV7-9 with TRBJ1-6, with TRBD1 matching over 7 bases. This CDR3 contains 14 residues. Germline values: CDR1 SEHNR, CDR2 FQNEAQ (reference sequence). V was clipped by 5 bases and J by 8 bases; unmatched bases: 6. In DNA form, the CDR3 reads TGTGCCAGCAGCCCCGGGACAGCTGATTCACCCCTCCACTTT. Translating gives CASSPGTADSPLHF.

This clone was recorded only once. V and J are TRBV30 and TRBJ2-3; D is unclear. Deletions cut 2 bases from V and 0 bases from J, with 12 bases between. The CDR3 consists of 15 residues. The germline V gene encodes CDR1 GTSNPN and CDR2 SVGIG (reference sequence). The CDR3 DNA reads as TGTGCCTGGAGTCCTGGTATAGGAAGCACAGATACGCAGTATTTT. It translates to CAWSPGIGSTDTQYF. The full variable domain, rest sourced from reference TRBV30 and TRBJ2-3, is SQTIHQWPATLVQPVGSPLSLECTVEGTSNPNLYWYRQAAGRGLQLLFYSVGIGQISSEVPQNLSASRPQDRQFILSSKKLLLSDSGFYLCAWSPGIGSTDTQYFGPGTRLTVL.

The J gene is TRBJ2-4, the V gene TRBV6-5, with D maybe TRBD1 (6 bases). Trimming took 2 bases from V and 2 from J, leaving 10 bases between them. The germline V gene has CDR1 MNHEY and CDR2 SVGAGI. CDR3 length: 15 amino acids. The chain's CDR3 is CASSYEGHPKNIQYF. In nucleotides, the CDR3 is TGTGCCAGCAGTTACGAGGGACACCCCAAAAACATTCAGTACTTC.

The rearrangement links TRBV7-9 to TRBJ1-1, with D unclear. The CDR3 runs 13 residues. Trimming left V 3 bases short and J 0 bases short, with 5 bases between. Germline values: CDR1 SEHNR, CDR2 FQNEAQ (reference sequence). Here the CDR3 DNA reads TGTGCCAGCAGCTTTTACTTGAACACTGAAGCTTTCTTT. Its translation is CASSFYLNTEAFF.

This clone was detected only a few times. V is TRBV4-3 and J is TRBJ2-7; tentatively, D is TRBD2 (5 bases). Per germline, CDR1 LGHNA and CDR2 YSLEER. This CDR3 contains 15 residues. The V and J ends lost 0 bases and 0 bases respectively, with 9 bases between them. DNA of the CDR3: TGCGCCAGCAGCCAAGAAGACGGGATCTCCTACGAGCAGTACTTC. Translating gives CASSQEDGISYEQYF.

The V gene is TRBV7-9, the J gene TRBJ2-1, with a possible D match to TRBD2 (6 bases). The CDR3 extends over 17 amino acids. V was pared by 4 bases and J by 3 bases, with 19 bases between. Germline lookup yields CDR1 SEHNR and CDR2 FQNEAQ (reference sequence). CDR3 DNA sequence: TGTGCCAGCAGCTCCGTGACTAGTCTGGAAGGCTACAATGAGCAGTTCTTC. Protein sequence: CASSSVTSLEGYNEQFF.

V usage is TRBV2 and J usage is TRBJ1-4; 7 bases map to TRBD1. The CDR3 contains 12 residues. After removal of 6 bases from V and 7 bases from J, the junction contained 2 bases not matched to a gene. Germline lookup yields CDR1 SNHLY and CDR2 FYNNEI. This chain's CDR3 is CASRGDSEKLFF. DNA for the CDR3: TGTGCCAGCAGGGGGGACAGTGAAAAACTGTTTTTT.

The CDR3 here is CASSLDSGGFSTDTQYF. The CDR3, as DNA: TGCGCCAGCAGCTTGGATAGCGGGGGGTTTAGCACAGATACGCAGTATTTT. The chain joins TRBV5-1 to TRBJ2-3; 10 bases line up with TRBD2. The J segment lost 0 bases and the V segment lost 0 bases, leaving 4 bases of the junction unmatched. Germline loops: CDR1 SGHRS, CDR2 YFSETQ. The CDR3 runs 17 residues.

V gene TRBV27 combines with J gene TRBJ1-2; 7 nucleotides line up with TRBD1. The CDR3 contains 12 residues. Trimming took 6 bases from V and 8 from J; bases not matched to a gene: 6. Germline values: CDR1 MNHEY, CDR2 SMNVEV (reference sequence). The CDR3 DNA reads as TGTGCCAGCAGGTTCCGAGGGGGCGGCTACACCTTC. It encodes CASRFRGGGYTF.

This clone has a handful of counts. The chain recombines TRBV5-1 with TRBJ2-7, with TRBD2 as a possible D gene (5 bases). The germline V gene encodes CDR1 SGHRS and CDR2 YFSETQ. V was clipped by 7 bases and J by 3 bases, with 17 bases between them. This CDR3 contains 14 residues. In nucleotides, the CDR3 is TGCGCCAGCGCCGGGGAAGGGCTATTCTACGAGCAGTACTTC. Translating it yields CASAGEGLFYEQYF.

The chain carries TRBV7-8 and TRBJ2-1, with D possibly TRBD2 on 5 matching bases. The CDR3 consists of 15 residues. Germline V gene sequence: CDR1 SGHVS, CDR2 FQNEAQ. V was trimmed by 1 base and J by 1 base, leaving 8 bases between them. CDR3 nucleotides: TGTGCCAGCAGCTTAGATACTAGGTCCTACAATGAGCAGTTCTTC. Amino acids: CASSLDTRSYNEQFF.

This sequence joins TRBV11-2 and TRBJ1-2, with D unresolved. Germline values: CDR1 SGHAT, CDR2 FQNNGV. The CDR3 loop spans 16 amino acids. The V gene lost 1 base and the J gene lost 1 base, with 13 bases spanning the gap. The CDR3 loop reads CASSLGPDLLNYGYTF. The CDR3 nucleotides read TGTGCCAGCAGCTTAGGCCCAGACCTACTTAACTATGGCTACACCTTC.

This chain joins TRBV5-1 and TRBJ2-1; perhaps TRBD2 as D (5 bases). The ends were cut back, 5 bases at V and 5 bases at J, with 14 bases in the middle. This CDR3 has 14 residues. Germline loops: CDR1 SGHRS, CDR2 YFSETQ. For the CDR3, the DNA is TGCGCCAGCAGGGAGGTGGTACTAGACAATGAGCAGTTCTTC. Protein: CASREVVLDNEQFF.

The chain recombines TRBV29-1 with TRBJ1-2, with TRBD1 as a possible D gene (6 bases). Between the trimmed V and J ends, which lost 6 bases and 4 bases, there was a span of 6 bases. The CDR3 has 10 amino acids. CDR1 and CDR2 from the germline V gene are SQVTM and ANQGSEA. This chain's CDR3 is CSVDSYGYTF. CDR3 DNA: TGCAGCGTGGACAGCTATGGCTACACCTTC. The full variable domain, in which reference TRBV29-1 and TRBJ1-2 provide the parts outside the CDR3, is SAVISQKPSRDICQRGTSLTIQCQVDSQVTMMFWYRQQPGQSLTLIATANQGSEATYESGFVIDKFPISRPNLTFSTLTVSNMSPEDSSIYLCSVDSYGYTFGSGTRLTVV.

The genes are TRBV28 and TRBJ1-1; tentatively, D is TRBD1 (5 bases). Germline V gene sequence: CDR1 MDHEN, CDR2 SYDVKM. This CDR3 comprises 14 residues. With 8 bases removed from V and 4 bases from J, the gap between germline ends came to 17 bases. In DNA, the CDR3 is TGTGCCAGCCGTGGGGCAGGGACGGGCACTGAAGCTTTCTTT. Its translation: CASRGAGTGTEAFF.

The chain joins TRBV25-1 to TRBJ2-1; perhaps D is TRBD1 or TRBD2 (6 bases each). The ends were cut back, 5 bases at V and 8 bases at J, with 25 bases in the middle. The CDR3 spans 17 residues. Germline V lookup: CDR1 MGHDK, CDR2 SYGVNS. The CDR3 nucleotides read TGTGCCAGCAGTCCCCAGGGGTGGGACTTTTTTGACGATGAGCAGTTCTTC. Encoded protein: CASSPQGWDFFDDEQFF.

CDR3 residues: CASSSSSSRQETQYF. The CDR3 DNA is TGTGCCAGCAGCAGCAGTAGTAGTCGCCAAGAGACCCAGTACTTC. The J gene is TRBJ2-5, the V gene TRBV9; no clear D. Trimming left V 4 bases short and J 1 base short, with 14 bases between. The CDR3 covers 15 residues. Per the germline V gene, CDR1 is SGDLS and CDR2 is YYNGEE.

CDR3 nucleotides: TGTGCCAGCAGTTTTGGACAGCCCGGGGGGACCTACGAGCAGTACTTC. It encodes CASSFGQPGGTYEQYF. This rearrangement joins TRBV7-9 to TRBJ2-7; maybe TRBD2 (7 bases). V was shortened by 6 bases and J by 2 bases, with 20 bases between the two germline ends. The V gene's germline CDR1 is SEHNR and CDR2 FQNEAQ (reference sequence). This CDR3 contains 16 residues.

The chain recombines TRBV4-2 with TRBJ2-7; 9 positions match TRBD1. The V and J ends lost 6 bases and 2 bases, in that order; junction bases with no gene match: 5. The CDR3 covers 14 residues. CDR1 and CDR2 (germline): LGHNA, YNFKEQ. Here the CDR3 reads CASSQGQGAYEQYF. The CDR3 DNA is TGTGCCAGCAGTCAGGGACAGGGTGCCTACGAGCAGTACTTC.

The J gene is TRBJ1-2, the V gene TRBV18; D call uncertain. CDR3 length: 15 residues. The germline V and J ends were trimmed by 3 bases and 1 base, with 12 bases remaining between them. Germline V gene sequence: CDR1 KGHSH, CDR2 LQKENI. The CDR3 loop reads CASSPKQNNNYGYTF. The CDR3 region has the DNA TGTGCCAGCTCACCGAAACAGAACAATAACTATGGCTACACCTTC. The variable domain in full, completed from reference TRBV18 and TRBJ1-2, reads NAGVMQNPRHLVRRRGQEARLRCSPMKGHSHVYWYRQLPEEGLKFMVYLQKENIIDESGMPKERFSAEFPKEGPSILRIQQVVRGDSAAYFCASSPKQNNNYGYTFGSGTRLTVV.

The chain uses TRBV7-3 and TRBJ2-5, with a tentative D call TRBD2 (6 bases). With 5 bases removed from V and 2 bases from J, the gap between germline ends came to 15 bases. Germline V gene lookup returns CDR1 SGHTA and CDR2 FQGTGA. The CDR3 spans 15 residues. CDR3 DNA sequence: TGTGCCAGCAGCCCAACTGGGACTTCACAAGAGACCCAGTACTTC. Its translation: CASSPTGTSQETQYF.